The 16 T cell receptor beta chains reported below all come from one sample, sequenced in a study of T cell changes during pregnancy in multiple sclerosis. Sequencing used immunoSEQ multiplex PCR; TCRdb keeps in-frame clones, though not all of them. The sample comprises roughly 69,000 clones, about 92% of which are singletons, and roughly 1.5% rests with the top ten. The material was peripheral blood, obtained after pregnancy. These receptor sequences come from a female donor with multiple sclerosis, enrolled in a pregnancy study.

The CDR3: CASRRITGATEAFF. CDR3 bases: TGCGCCAGCAGACGAATAACAGGGGCCACTGAAGCTTTCTTT. The chain combines TRBV5-1 with TRBJ1-1, with 7 bases fitting TRBD1. CDR3 size: 14 residues. With 5 bases clipped from V and 4 bases from J, the junction kept 8 bases outside the gene matches. The germline gives CDR1 SGHRS, CDR2 YFSETQ.

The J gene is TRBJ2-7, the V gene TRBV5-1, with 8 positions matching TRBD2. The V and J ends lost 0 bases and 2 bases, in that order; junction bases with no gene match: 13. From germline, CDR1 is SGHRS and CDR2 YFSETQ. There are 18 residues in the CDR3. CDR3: CASSLDSSGDFRPYEQYF. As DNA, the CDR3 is TGCGCCAGCAGCTTGGATAGTAGCGGGGACTTCCGTCCCTACGAGCAGTACTTC.

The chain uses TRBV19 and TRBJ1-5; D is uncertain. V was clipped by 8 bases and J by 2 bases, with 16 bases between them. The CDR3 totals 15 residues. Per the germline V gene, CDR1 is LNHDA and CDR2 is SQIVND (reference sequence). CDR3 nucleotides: TGTGCCAGTCTACAGAGGGTAGGTGGCAATCAGCCCCAGCATTTT. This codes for CASLQRVGGNQPQHF.

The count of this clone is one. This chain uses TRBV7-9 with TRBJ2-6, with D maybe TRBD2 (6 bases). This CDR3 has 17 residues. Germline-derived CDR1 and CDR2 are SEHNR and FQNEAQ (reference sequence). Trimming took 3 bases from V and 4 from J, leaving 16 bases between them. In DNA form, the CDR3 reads TGTGCCAGCAGCTTTCGGACGGGGGTCTGGGGGGCCAACGTCCTGACTTTC. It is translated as CASSFRTGVWGANVLTF. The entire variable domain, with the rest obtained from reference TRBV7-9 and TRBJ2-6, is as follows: DTGVSQNPRHKITKRGQNVTFRCDPISEHNRLYWYRQTLGQGPEFLTYFQNEAQLEKSRLLSDRFSAERPKGSFSTLEIQRTEQGDSAMYLCASSFRTGVWGANVLTFGAGSRLTVL.

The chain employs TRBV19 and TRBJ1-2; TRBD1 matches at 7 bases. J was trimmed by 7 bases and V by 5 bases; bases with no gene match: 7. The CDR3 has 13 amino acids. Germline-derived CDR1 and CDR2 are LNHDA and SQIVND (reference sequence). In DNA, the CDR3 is TGTGCCAGTAGTCTCCAGGGGGGACGTGGCTACACCTTC. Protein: CASSLQGGRGYTF.

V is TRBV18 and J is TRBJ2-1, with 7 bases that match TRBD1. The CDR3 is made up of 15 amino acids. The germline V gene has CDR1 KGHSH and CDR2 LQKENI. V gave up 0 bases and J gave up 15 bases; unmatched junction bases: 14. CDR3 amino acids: CASSPPGWETGYPFF. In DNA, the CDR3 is TGTGCCAGCTCACCACCGGGATGGGAGACAGGGTATCCGTTCTTC.

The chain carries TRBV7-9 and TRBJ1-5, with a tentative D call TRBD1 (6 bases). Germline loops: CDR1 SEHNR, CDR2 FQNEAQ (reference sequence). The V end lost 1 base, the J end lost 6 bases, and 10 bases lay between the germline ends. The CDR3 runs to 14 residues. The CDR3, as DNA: TGTGCCAGCAGCTTAGTCGGCAGGGGTCAGCCCCAGCATTTT. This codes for CASSLVGRGQPQHF.

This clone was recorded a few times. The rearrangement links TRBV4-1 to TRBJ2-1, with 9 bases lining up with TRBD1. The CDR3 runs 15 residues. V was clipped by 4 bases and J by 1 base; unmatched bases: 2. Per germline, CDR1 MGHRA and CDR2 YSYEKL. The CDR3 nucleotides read TGCGCCAGCAGCCTTGGACAGGGGTCCTACAATGAGCAGTTCTTC. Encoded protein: CASSLGQGSYNEQFF.

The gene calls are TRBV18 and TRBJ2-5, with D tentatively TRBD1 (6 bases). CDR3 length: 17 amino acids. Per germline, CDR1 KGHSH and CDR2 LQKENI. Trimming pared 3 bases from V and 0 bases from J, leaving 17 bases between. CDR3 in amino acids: CASSPIPVGQNQETQYF. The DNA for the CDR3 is TGTGCCAGCTCACCCATACCCGTTGGACAGAACCAAGAGACCCAGTACTTC.

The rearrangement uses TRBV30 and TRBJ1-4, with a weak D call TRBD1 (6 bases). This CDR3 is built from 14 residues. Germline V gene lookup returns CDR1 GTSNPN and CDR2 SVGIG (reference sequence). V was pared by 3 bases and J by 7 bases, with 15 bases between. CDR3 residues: CAWRPGAGAEKLFF. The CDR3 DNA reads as TGTGCCTGGAGGCCAGGCGCGGGGGCTGAAAAACTGTTTTTT.

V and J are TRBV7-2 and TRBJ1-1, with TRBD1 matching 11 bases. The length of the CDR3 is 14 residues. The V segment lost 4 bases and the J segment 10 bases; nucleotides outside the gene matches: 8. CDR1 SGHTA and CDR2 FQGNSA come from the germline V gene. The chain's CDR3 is CASSSGTGGAVAFF. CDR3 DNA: TGTGCCAGCAGCTCCGGGACAGGGGGGGCAGTAGCTTTCTTT.

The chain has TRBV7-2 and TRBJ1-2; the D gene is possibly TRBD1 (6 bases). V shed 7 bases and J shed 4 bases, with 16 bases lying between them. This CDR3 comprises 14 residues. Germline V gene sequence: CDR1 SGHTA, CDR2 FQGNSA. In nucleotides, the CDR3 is TGTGCCAGCACCCACAGGGATAGTAGCTATGGCTACACCTTC. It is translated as CASTHRDSSYGYTF.

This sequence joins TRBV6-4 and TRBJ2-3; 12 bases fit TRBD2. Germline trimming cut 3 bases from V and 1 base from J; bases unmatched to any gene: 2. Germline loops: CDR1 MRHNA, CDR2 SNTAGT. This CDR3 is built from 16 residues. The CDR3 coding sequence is TGTGCCAGCAGTGAAGCTAGCGGGAGGGGCACAGATACGCAGTATTTT. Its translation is CASSEASGRGTDTQYF.

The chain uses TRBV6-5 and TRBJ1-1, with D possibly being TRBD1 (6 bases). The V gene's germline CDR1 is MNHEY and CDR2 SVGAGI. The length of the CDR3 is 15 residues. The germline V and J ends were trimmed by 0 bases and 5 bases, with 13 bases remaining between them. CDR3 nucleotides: TGTGCCAGCAGTTACTCGAATGGGGGCTCAACTGAAGCTTTCTTT. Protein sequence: CASSYSNGGSTEAFF.

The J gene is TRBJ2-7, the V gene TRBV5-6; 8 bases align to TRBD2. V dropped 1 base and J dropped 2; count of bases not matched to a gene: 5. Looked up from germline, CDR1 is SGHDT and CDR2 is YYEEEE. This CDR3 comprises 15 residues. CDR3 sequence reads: CASSLLTSGTYEQYF. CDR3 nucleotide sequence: TGTGCCAGCAGCTTGTTAACTAGCGGAACCTACGAGCAGTACTTC.

The CDR3 here is CASSSSGNQPQHF. CDR3 coding DNA: TGTGCCAGCAGCTCGAGTGGCAATCAGCCCCAGCATTTT. The V and J genes are TRBV13 and TRBJ1-5; no reliable D call. V dropped 4 bases and J dropped 2 bases, with 6 bases sitting between them. Germline assignment: CDR1 PRHDT and CDR2 FYEKMQ (reference sequence). This CDR3 contains 13 residues.